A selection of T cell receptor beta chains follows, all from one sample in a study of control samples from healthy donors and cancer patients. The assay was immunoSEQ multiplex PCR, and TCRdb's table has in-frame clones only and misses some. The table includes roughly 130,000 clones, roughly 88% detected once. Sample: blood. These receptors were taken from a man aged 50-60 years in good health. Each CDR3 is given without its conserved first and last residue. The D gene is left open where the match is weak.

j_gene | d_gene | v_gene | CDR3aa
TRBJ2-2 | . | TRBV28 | ASRKQGHTGELF
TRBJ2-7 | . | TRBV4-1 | ASSQGSGPREQY
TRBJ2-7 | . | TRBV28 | ASSLLGPGSSQSYEQY
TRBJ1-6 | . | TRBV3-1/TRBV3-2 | ASSQAGPPPLH
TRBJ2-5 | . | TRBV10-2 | ASSSTRGSTQY
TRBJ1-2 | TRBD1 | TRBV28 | ASRWGQGVEGYT
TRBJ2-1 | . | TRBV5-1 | ASSRTGEQF
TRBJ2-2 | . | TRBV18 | ASSPLSQGGTGELF
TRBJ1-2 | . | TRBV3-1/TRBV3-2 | ASSQGGVSGYT
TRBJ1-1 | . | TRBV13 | ASSYTGHKNTEAF
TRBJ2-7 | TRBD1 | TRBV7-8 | ASSSDRVGEQY
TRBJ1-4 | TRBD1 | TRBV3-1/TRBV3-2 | ASSQTGGVGEKLF
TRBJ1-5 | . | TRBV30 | AWSVGLNQPQH
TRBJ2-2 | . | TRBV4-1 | ASSHLSWGANTGELF
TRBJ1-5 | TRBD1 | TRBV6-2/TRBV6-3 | ASSFGQGLYSNQPQH
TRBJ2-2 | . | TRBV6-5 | ASKKAGELF
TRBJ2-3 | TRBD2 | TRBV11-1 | ASSPSGGPTDTQY
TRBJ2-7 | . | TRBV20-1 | SASGRVSYEQY
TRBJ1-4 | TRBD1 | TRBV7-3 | ASSLDRPGQGDEKLF
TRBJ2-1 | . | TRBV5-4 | ASSLGLAYNEQF
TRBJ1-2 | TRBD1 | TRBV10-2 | ASSELQGENGYT
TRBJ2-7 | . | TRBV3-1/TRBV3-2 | ASSQLTREQY
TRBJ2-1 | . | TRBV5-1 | ASSLTPNSYNEQF
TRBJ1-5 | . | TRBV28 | ASSTGQGNQPQH
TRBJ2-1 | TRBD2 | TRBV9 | ASSAGRGVSSYNEQF
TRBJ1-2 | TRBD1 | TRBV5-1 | ASSPTGQGNYGYT
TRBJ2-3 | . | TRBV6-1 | ASSEQAATSTDTQY
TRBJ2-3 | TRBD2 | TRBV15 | ATRRGAEDTQY
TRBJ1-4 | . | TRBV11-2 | ASSLGVPGHNEKLF
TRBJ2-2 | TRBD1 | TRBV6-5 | ASSRTGYGELF
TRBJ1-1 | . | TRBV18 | ASSPGSGRTEAF
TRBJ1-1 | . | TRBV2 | ASSKGNTEAF
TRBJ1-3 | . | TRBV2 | ASSTTRALGNTIY
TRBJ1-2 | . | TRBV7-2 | ASSSFRTGTGYT
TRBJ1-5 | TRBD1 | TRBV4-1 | ASSQKPGGTQPQH
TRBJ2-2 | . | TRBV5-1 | ASSLRPTENTGELF
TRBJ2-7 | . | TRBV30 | AWSVQSGTEQY